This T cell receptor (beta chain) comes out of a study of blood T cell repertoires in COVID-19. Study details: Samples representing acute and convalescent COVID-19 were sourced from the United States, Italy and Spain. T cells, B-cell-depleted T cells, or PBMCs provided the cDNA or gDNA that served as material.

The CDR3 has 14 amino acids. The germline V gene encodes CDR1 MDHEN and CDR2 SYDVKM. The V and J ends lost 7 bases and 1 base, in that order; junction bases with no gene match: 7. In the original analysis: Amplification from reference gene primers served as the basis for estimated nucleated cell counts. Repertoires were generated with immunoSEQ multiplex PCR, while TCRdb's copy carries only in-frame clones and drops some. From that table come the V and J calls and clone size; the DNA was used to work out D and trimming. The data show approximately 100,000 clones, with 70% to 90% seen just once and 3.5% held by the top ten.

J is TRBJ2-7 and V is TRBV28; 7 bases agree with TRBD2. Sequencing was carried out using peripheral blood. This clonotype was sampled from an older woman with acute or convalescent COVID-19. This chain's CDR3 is CASTAGDRSYEQYF. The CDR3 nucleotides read TGTGCCAGCACCGCGGGGGACCGATCCTACGAGCAGTACTTC. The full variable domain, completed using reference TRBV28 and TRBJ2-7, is DVKVTQSSRYLVKRTGEKVFLECVQDMDHENMFWYRQDPGLGLRLIYFSYDVKMKEKGDIPEGYSVSREKKERFSLILESASTNQTSMYLCASTAGDRSYEQYFGPGTRLTVT.